The 8 T cell receptor beta chains below were found in one sample sequenced in a study of T-cell memory formation after mild COVID-19. Using its own MiXCR run on the 5' RACE reads, TCRdb lists one record per CDR3 protein. The repertoire holds tens of thousands of distinct CDR3 sequences, about 23% seen once, with under 45% in the top ten. Sequenced input: PBMCs or a T cell subset sorted from them (not recorded which). The receptors derive from a man aged 18 to 30 who had mild COVID-19 (a few samples of this study predate the infection). Cell type and time point are not known.

The chain is built from TRBV3-1 and TRBJ1-3; D gene unclear. V was shortened by 1 base and J by 8 bases, with 12 bases between the two germline ends. This CDR3 region has 14 residues. CDR1 is LGHDT and CDR2 is YNNKEL in the germline V gene (reference sequence). CDR3 region: CASSQGGLLDTIYF. Here the CDR3 DNA reads TGTGCCAGCAGCCAAGGAGGGTTATTAGACACCATATATTTT. The variable domain in full, with the rest retrieved from reference TRBV3-1 and TRBJ1-3, is DTAVSQTPKYLVTQMGNDKSIKCEQNLGHDTMYWYKQDSKKFLKIMFSYNNKELIINETVPNRFSPKSPDKAHLNLHINSLELGDSAVYFCASSQGGLLDTIYFGEGSWLTVV.

This clonotype was counted only a few times. The chain recombines TRBV7-9 with TRBJ2-1; D is unclear. Germline CDR1 is SEHNR and CDR2 is FQNEAQ (reference sequence). CDR3 length: 11 amino acids. V lost 3 bases to trimming and J lost 9 bases, with 6 bases between them. Written as DNA, the CDR3 is TGTGCCAGCAGCTTTTTAGGTGAGCAGTTCTTC. Translation gives CASSFLGEQFF.

The rearrangement links TRBV4-1 to TRBJ2-3, with D possibly TRBD1 on 5 matching bases. CDR1 is MGHRA and CDR2 is YSYEKL in the germline V gene. Deletions cut 1 base from V and 4 bases from J, with 12 bases between. The CDR3 consists of 15 residues. The CDR3 loop reads CASSQVVQVPDTQYF. CDR3 sequence (DNA): TGCGCCAGCAGCCAAGTTGTACAGGTCCCAGATACGCAGTATTTT.

This clonotype came up many times. The rearrangement uses TRBV20-1 and TRBJ1-1, with a weak D call TRBD1 (5 bases). Trimming stripped 6 bases from V and 0 bases from J, with 14 bases between. The CDR3 spans 14 residues. The germline V gene has CDR1 DFQATT and CDR2 SNEGSKA (reference sequence). CDR3 sequence: CSAPREGMNTEAFF. The DNA of the CDR3 is TGCAGTGCACCCCGGGAGGGGATGAACACTGAAGCTTTCTTT.

J is TRBJ2-3 and V is TRBV7-6; D tentatively fits TRBD1 or TRBD2 (5 bases each). The germline V and J ends were trimmed by 8 bases and 4 bases, with 22 bases remaining between them. The CDR3 loop spans 16 amino acids. Germline lookup yields CDR1 SGHVS and CDR2 FNYEAQ. CDR3 nucleotides: TGTGCCAGCGGGACCTGGGCTTTCTCGTACGCAGATACGCAGTATTTT. Translated, it gives CASGTWAFSYADTQYF.

The chain uses TRBV6-2 or TRBV6-3 and TRBJ2-7; D is unresolved. The CDR3 is 12 amino acids. Germline V gene data show CDR1 as MNHEY and CDR2 as SVGEGT. Trimming took 10 bases from V and 0 from J, leaving 10 bases between them. This CDR3 reads CATARSSYEQYF. DNA of the CDR3: TGTGCCACAGCACGGTCCTCCTACGAGCAGTACTTC.

The V gene is TRBV4-1, the J gene TRBJ2-4; tentative D call: TRBD2 (7 bases). This CDR3 has 15 residues. Germline V gene sequence: CDR1 MGHRA, CDR2 YSYEKL. The V gene lost 4 bases and the J gene lost 5 bases, with 15 bases spanning the gap. CDR3 residues: CASSPLGGAENIQYF. CDR3 in DNA: TGCGCCAGCAGCCCCCTAGGGGGGGCCGAAAACATTCAGTACTTC.

This clonotype was found a few times. The J gene is TRBJ2-5, the V gene TRBV4-2; 11 positions match TRBD2. V lost 8 bases, J lost 4 bases, and 3 bases stayed unmatched. CDR1 is LGHNA and CDR2 is YNFKEQ in the germline V gene. The CDR3 has 13 residues. The CDR3 here is CASCLAGGETQYF. The CDR3 DNA sequence: TGTGCCAGCTGTCTAGCGGGGGGAGAGACCCAGTACTTC.